This note documents a single T cell receptor (beta chain) sequence. Antigen unknown. Trimming removed 2 bases from V and 4 bases from J, with 9 bases in between. The V gene's germline CDR1 is SGHTA and CDR2 FQGNSA. The CDR3 runs 14 residues. The sample originates from a study of cytomegalovirus exposure and HLA in healthy donors. Findings of the study overall: Researchers counted around 150 TCR beta chains as cytomegalovirus-associated.

Participants comprised healthy donors of bone marrow. 60 Vbeta and 13 Jbeta primers were used in PCR. The table came from immunoSEQ multiplex PCR; TCRdb's copy has only in-frame clones and leaves some out. The table shows 100,000 to 150,000 clones, with about 70% occurring only once. The sample comprised PBMCs. The V and J genes are TRBV7-2 and TRBJ1-3; D is unresolved. The origin of this receptor is a male donor in good health and CMV-seronegative. CDR3 amino acids: CASSLRQAGNTIYF. CDR3 sequence (DNA): TGTGCCAGCAGCTTAAGGCAGGCAGGAAACACCATATATTTT.